Detailed here is one TCR beta chain. What it binds is not known. Method: immunoSEQ multiplex PCR; TCRdb's copy keeps in-frame clones and lacks some. Of tens of thousands of clones in the sample, approximately 79% are singletons; the top ten hold approximately 3.7%. The sample originates from a study of early stage breast cancer tumors. Study as a whole: Of around 15 invasive breast tumors, about a dozen were hormone receptor-positive, HER2-negative. Approximately 9.4-fold was the mean read coverage per sample.

CDR1 is SGHNT, CDR2 YENEEA, per germline. Trimming removed 5 bases from V and 2 bases from J, with 12 bases in between. CDR3 length: 14 residues. Whole-study results and caveats: In about 90% of the 16 patients, blood comparison separated tumor from normal breast.

Sequencing was done on a sample of blood. The gene calls are TRBV11-3 and TRBJ1-1; D is uncertain. The receptor comes from a person between 55 and 69 years old with breast cancer. The CDR3 sequence: CASSPGPLNTEAFF. The CDR3 bases are TGTGCCAGCAGCCCTGGACCGCTCAACACTGAAGCTTTCTTT.